A selection of T cell receptor beta chains follows, all from one sample in a study of CD8 T cells in ankylosing spondylitis. TCRdb re-called the 5' RACE reads with MiXCR, one entry per CDR3 protein. The profile shows some 140,000 distinct CDR3 sequences, more than 7% of them singletons. Sequencing was performed on synovial fluid, either unsorted or a sorted T cell fraction (not recorded which). Every receptor here comes from a male donor with ankylosing spondylitis. Both conserved end residues are trimmed from each CDR3. A D gene is named only where the DNA matches it firmly.

v_call	d_call	cdr3_length	cdr3_aa
TRBV7-2	TRBD1	14	ASSPQGAINNSPLH
TRBV7-9	-	10	ASSFWGAEAF
TRBV12-3/TRBV12-4	-	10	ASSAYTDTQY
TRBV20-1	-	13	SASDAKGNNSPLH
TRBV29-1	TRBD2	12	SPGGSGTVDEQY
TRBV4-3	-	14	ASSPAGPGGTDTQY
TRBV15	-	11	ATSRVQGDGYT
TRBV28	TRBD1	13	ASSYGQGSTYEQY
TRBV10-1	TRBD1	15	ASRTTGADCSNTEAF
TRBV7-9	TRBD1	11	ASSPTGDTEAF
TRBV15	-	12	ATSVGRGADTQY
TRBV28	-	11	ASSRPSTDTQY
TRBV2	-	9	ASSALTPAY
TRBV27	-	13	ASSKGPLTTYEQY
TRBV27	-	12	ASSLSGFNQPQH
TRBV18	TRBD1	14	ASSPPSRTGTLGKY
TRBV29-1	-	9	SVAFTDTQY
TRBV12-3/TRBV12-4	-	12	ASSRSAVHYEQY
TRBV27	-	13	ASSSEGLPDNEQF
TRBV9	TRBD1	13	ASSVDGQGGHEQY
TRBV25-1	-	14	ASSAVAGTPNYEQY
TRBV12-2	-	9	ASRLVGTEH
TRBV20-1	-	13	SAGRGWGSNQPQH
TRBV7-8	-	15	ASSFRNTGINTDTQY
TRBV11-2	TRBD2	13	ASSLGAGAYNEQF
TRBV3-1	-	13	ASSQDRTRGNTIY
TRBV5-1	-	13	ASSHAGIPRSGYT
TRBV7-8	-	13	ASSGTGNYEGTQY
TRBV6-5	TRBD2	14	ASSYLGSGSENEQF
TRBV7-2	-	14	ASSRDSQRYTGELF
TRBV12-3/TRBV12-4	-	10	ASSLLAGALD
TRBV20-1	TRBD2	11	SAPGLREGEQY
TRBV18	-	11	ASSTNMNTEAF
TRBV5-6	-	11	ASSLKGEQPQH